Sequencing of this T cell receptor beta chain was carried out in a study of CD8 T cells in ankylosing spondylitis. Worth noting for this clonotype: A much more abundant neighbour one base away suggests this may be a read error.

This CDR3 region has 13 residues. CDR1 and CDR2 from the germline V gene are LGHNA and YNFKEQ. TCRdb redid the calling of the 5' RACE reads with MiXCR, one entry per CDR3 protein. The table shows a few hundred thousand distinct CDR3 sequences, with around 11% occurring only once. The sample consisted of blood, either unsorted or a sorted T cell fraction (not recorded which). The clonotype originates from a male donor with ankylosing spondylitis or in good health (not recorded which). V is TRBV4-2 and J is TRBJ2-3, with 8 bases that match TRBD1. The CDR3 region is CAISPGGVDTQYF. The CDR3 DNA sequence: TGTGCCATCAGCCCAGGGGGCGTGGATACGCAGTATTTT.